This entry describes one TCR beta chain. The antigen is not known. The authors ran a second PCR of about 6 to 11 cycles using a sample-barcoded 5' primer and a J-beta primer mix. Each cDNA molecule received a tag from a template-switch adaptor that had 12 random nucleotides. TCRdb independently ran MiXCR on the 5' RACE reads; one entry per CDR3 protein. There are some 730,000 distinct CDR3 sequences in the sample; 22% occur only once, and around 22% lies in the top ten. The data belong to a study of blood T cells in healthy people across ages. Findings of the study overall: A roughly linear age-dependent decrease characterized TCR beta diversity per million T cells.

Every donor gave about 9 milliliters of peripheral blood. At least 6 million PBMCs were isolated per sample. The sequence was obtained from a man between 65 and 85 years old in good health. Sample: blood.

The DNA for the CDR3 is TGTGCCACCAGCAGAGAAAGGGTCTACAATGAGCAGTTCTTC. This encodes CATSRERVYNEQFF. The chain recombines TRBV15 with TRBJ2-1; D not resolved. Germline assignment: CDR1 LNHNV and CDR2 YYDKDF (reference sequence). The CDR3 sequence is 14 residues long. Between the trimmed V and J ends, which lost 0 bases and 3 bases, there was a span of 6 bases.